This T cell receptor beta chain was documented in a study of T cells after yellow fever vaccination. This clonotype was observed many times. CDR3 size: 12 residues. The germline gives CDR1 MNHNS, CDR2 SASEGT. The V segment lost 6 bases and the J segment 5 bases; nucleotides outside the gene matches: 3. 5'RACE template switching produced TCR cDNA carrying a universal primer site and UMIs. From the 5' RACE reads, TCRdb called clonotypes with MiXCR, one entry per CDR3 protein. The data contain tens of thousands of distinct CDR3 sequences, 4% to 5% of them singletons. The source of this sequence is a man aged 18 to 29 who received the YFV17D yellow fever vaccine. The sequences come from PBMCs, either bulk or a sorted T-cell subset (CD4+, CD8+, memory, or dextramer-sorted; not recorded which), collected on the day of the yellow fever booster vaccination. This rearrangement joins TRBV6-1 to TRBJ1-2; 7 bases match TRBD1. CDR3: CASRGTAYGYTF. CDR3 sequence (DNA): TGTGCCAGCAGGGGGACAGCGTATGGCTACACCTTC.